This T cell receptor (beta chain) came from a study of cytomegalovirus exposure and HLA in healthy donors. Study as a whole: The Caucasian-associated ancestry cluster contained 75% to 85% of the approximately 410 genotyped donors. General study results and limits: Sequencing artifact likely explains a cluster of highly shared sequence variants. A later analysis revealed that TCR association rates differed between HLA loci, peaking at DRB1 and bottoming out at HLA-C.

Trimming took 5 bases from V and 1 from J, leaving 9 bases between them. CDR3 size: 14 residues. Looked up from germline, CDR1 is SGHNT and CDR2 is YENEEA. The PCR was carried out with 60 Vbeta primers and 13 Jbeta primers. The authors' processing: Roughly 12 million shared chains were among 65 million to 85 million unique TCR beta chains counted in a later analysis. Profiling relied on immunoSEQ multiplex PCR, and the TCRdb table lists in-frame clones only, not all of them. The DNA gave D and trimming, while V, J and clone size come from that table. The sample contains tens of thousands of clones, over 70% of which appear only once. With respect to this clone: What it binds is not known.

This TCR derives from a man aged 60 to 69 in good health and CMV-seropositive. Material for sequencing was PBMCs. The V call is TRBV11-3, the J call TRBJ1-3; D is uncertain. The CDR3 reads CASSLSNSGNTIYF. CDR3 nucleotides: TGTGCCAGCAGCCTTTCTAATTCTGGAAACACCATATATTTT. The full variable domain, completed using reference TRBV11-3 and TRBJ1-3, is EAGVVQSPRYKIIEKKQPVAFWCNPISGHNTLYWYLQNLGQGPELLIRYENEEAVDDSQLPKDRFSAERLKGVDSTLKIQPAELGDSAVYLCASSLSNSGNTIYFGEGSWLTVV.